A selection of T cell receptor beta chains follows, all from one sample in a study of cytomegalovirus exposure and HLA in healthy donors. Clones were read by immunoSEQ multiplex PCR, and TCRdb kept only the in-frame ones, dropping some. Here the sample spans 300,000 to 450,000 clones, roughly 89% being singletons. Sequenced: PBMCs. The receptors come from a woman aged 18-30 years in good health and CMV-seronegative. Each CDR3 is given with its conserved first and last residue. The D gene is left open where the match is weak. Rows may omit the clone size; those that give it use once, few, many or a size class.

j_gene: TRBJ2-7; abundance: .; v_gene: TRBV5-1; len: 16; d_gene: TRBD1; CDR3aa: CASSFLGDRGLYEQYF; CDR3nt: TGCGCCAGCAGCTTCCTAGGGGACAGGGGGCTCTACGAGCAGTACTTC
j_gene: TRBJ1-2; abundance: .; v_gene: TRBV7-8; len: 13; d_gene: .; CDR3aa: CASSPEASYGYTF; CDR3nt: TGTGCCAGCAGCCCAGAGGCCAGCTATGGCTACACCTTC
j_gene: TRBJ2-7; abundance: .; v_gene: TRBV2; len: 12; d_gene: .; CDR3aa: CASSPGGYEQYF; CDR3nt: TGTGCCAGCAGTCCAGGGGGGTACGAGCAGTACTTC
j_gene: TRBJ2-1; abundance: .; v_gene: TRBV6-4; len: 14; d_gene: .; CDR3aa: CASSESELYNEQFF; CDR3nt: TGTGCCAGCAGTGAATCGGAGTTGTACAATGAGCAGTTCTTC
j_gene: TRBJ2-7; abundance: .; v_gene: TRBV7-9; len: 18; d_gene: TRBD1; CDR3aa: CASSARDRGRGWFYEQYF; CDR3nt: TGTGCCAGCAGCGCCCGGGACAGGGGTAGGGGGTGGTTCTACGAGCAGTACTTC
j_gene: TRBJ2-7; abundance: .; v_gene: TRBV10-2; len: 16; d_gene: .; CDR3aa: CASSSPPGTPFYEQYF; CDR3nt: TGCGCCAGCAGTTCACCTCCCGGGACACCCTTCTACGAGCAGTACTTC
j_gene: TRBJ2-5; abundance: .; v_gene: TRBV7-9; len: 18; d_gene: TRBD2; CDR3aa: CASSPTSGGPADQETQYF; CDR3nt: TGTGCCAGCAGCCCGACTAGCGGGGGCCCAGCCGACCAAGAGACCCAGTACTTC
j_gene: TRBJ2-1; abundance: .; v_gene: TRBV15; len: 15; d_gene: TRBD2; CDR3aa: CATSGGLAGGVEQFF; CDR3nt: TGTGCCACCAGCGGGGGGCTAGCGGGAGGGGTTGAGCAGTTCTTC
j_gene: TRBJ1-5; abundance: .; v_gene: TRBV6-1; len: 17; d_gene: .; CDR3aa: CASSEEGWGLSNQPQHF; CDR3nt: TGTGCCAGCAGTGAAGAGGGTTGGGGACTTAGCAATCAGCCCCAGCATTTT
j_gene: TRBJ2-3; abundance: .; v_gene: TRBV5-1; len: 17; d_gene: .; CDR3aa: CASSLKGRVGETDTQYF; CDR3nt: TGCGCCAGCAGCTTGAAGGGAAGAGTTGGGGAGACAGATACGCAGTATTTT
j_gene: TRBJ1-1; abundance: .; v_gene: TRBV18; len: 13; d_gene: TRBD1; CDR3aa: CASSRGRGTEAFF; CDR3nt: TGTGCCAGCTCACGGGGCAGGGGGACTGAAGCTTTCTTT
j_gene: TRBJ1-4; abundance: .; v_gene: TRBV11-2; len: 17; d_gene: .; CDR3aa: CASSLGRTLGANEKLFF; CDR3nt: TGTGCCAGCAGCTTAGGCCGGACCCTCGGGGCTAATGAAAAACTGTTTTTT
j_gene: TRBJ2-2; abundance: .; v_gene: TRBV4-1; len: 14; d_gene: .; CDR3aa: CASSLGWNTGELFF; CDR3nt: TGCGCCAGCAGCCTCGGGTGGAACACCGGGGAGCTGTTTTTT
j_gene: TRBJ2-7; abundance: .; v_gene: TRBV2; len: 13; d_gene: TRBD1; CDR3aa: CASSVGQTYEQYF; CDR3nt: TGTGCCAGCAGCGTGGGACAGACCTACGAGCAGTACTTC
j_gene: TRBJ2-7; abundance: .; v_gene: TRBV18; len: 16; d_gene: TRBD2; CDR3aa: CASSPLGGTSGYEQYF; CDR3nt: TGTGCCAGCTCACCATTAGGGGGGACTAGCGGCTACGAGCAGTACTTC
j_gene: TRBJ1-5; abundance: once; v_gene: TRBV18; len: 14; d_gene: TRBD1; CDR3aa: CASSTGGGNQPQHF; CDR3nt: TGTGCCAGCTCAACAGGGGGCGGCAATCAGCCCCAGCATTTT
j_gene: TRBJ1-1; abundance: .; v_gene: TRBV2; len: 15; d_gene: TRBD1; CDR3aa: CASSAPYRGDTEAFF; CDR3nt: TGTGCCAGCAGTGCCCCCTACAGGGGCGACACTGAAGCTTTCTTT
j_gene: TRBJ1-2; abundance: .; v_gene: TRBV2; len: 12; d_gene: TRBD1; CDR3aa: CASQGAGYGYTF; CDR3nt: TGTGCCAGCCAGGGGGCTGGCTATGGCTACACCTTC
j_gene: TRBJ2-7; abundance: .; v_gene: TRBV5-1; len: 17; d_gene: TRBD1; CDR3aa: CASSWAPGTASSYEQYF; CDR3nt: TGCGCCAGCAGCTGGGCACCCGGGACAGCCAGCTCCTACGAGCAGTACTTC
j_gene: TRBJ2-2; abundance: .; v_gene: TRBV7-7; len: 14; d_gene: .; CDR3aa: CASSFGQNTGELFF; CDR3nt: TGTGCCAGCAGCTTTGGACAGAACACCGGGGAGCTGTTTTTT
j_gene: TRBJ2-7; abundance: .; v_gene: TRBV7-9; len: 14; d_gene: .; CDR3aa: CASSSGSDPYEQYF; CDR3nt: TGTGCCAGCAGCTCAGGTAGCGACCCCTACGAGCAGTACTTC
j_gene: TRBJ2-2; abundance: .; v_gene: TRBV27; len: 15; d_gene: .; CDR3aa: CASSSWTANTGELFF; CDR3nt: TGTGCCAGCAGTTCCTGGACTGCTAACACCGGGGAGCTGTTTTTT
j_gene: TRBJ1-1; abundance: .; v_gene: TRBV4-1; len: 15; d_gene: TRBD1; CDR3aa: CASSQVQGTNTEAFF; CDR3nt: TGCGCCAGCAGCCAAGTACAGGGGACAAACACTGAAGCTTTCTTT
j_gene: TRBJ2-1; abundance: .; v_gene: TRBV29-1; len: 12; d_gene: TRBD2; CDR3aa: CSVDVSGRVQFF; CDR3nt: TGCAGCGTTGATGTCAGCGGGAGAGTGCAGTTCTTC
j_gene: TRBJ2-3; abundance: .; v_gene: TRBV27; len: 16; d_gene: TRBD2; CDR3aa: CASSVTSGLYTDTQYF; CDR3nt: TGTGCCAGCAGTGTGACTAGCGGCCTTTACACAGATACGCAGTATTTT
j_gene: TRBJ2-1; abundance: .; v_gene: TRBV7-9; len: 15; d_gene: TRBD2; CDR3aa: CASSPASGSYNEQFF; CDR3nt: TGTGCCAGCAGCCCAGCTAGCGGATCTTACAATGAGCAGTTCTTC
j_gene: TRBJ2-3; abundance: .; v_gene: TRBV18; len: 12; d_gene: .; CDR3aa: CASSLVEDTQYF; CDR3nt: TGTGCCAGCTCACTAGTAGAGGATACGCAGTATTTT
j_gene: TRBJ2-7; abundance: .; v_gene: TRBV4-1; len: 16; d_gene: .; CDR3aa: CASSQGRATRTYEQYF; CDR3nt: TGCGCCAGCAGCCAAGGGCGGGCCACTCGAACCTACGAGCAGTACTTC
j_gene: TRBJ2-1; abundance: .; v_gene: TRBV7-9; len: 12; d_gene: .; CDR3aa: CAILTGEGEQFF; CDR3nt: TGTGCCATCCTGACGGGGGAAGGCGAGCAGTTCTTC
j_gene: TRBJ2-1; abundance: .; v_gene: TRBV27; len: 12; d_gene: TRBD1; CDR3aa: CASSPQGVEQFF; CDR3nt: TGTGCCAGCAGTCCCCAGGGGGTTGAGCAGTTCTTC
j_gene: TRBJ2-3; abundance: .; v_gene: TRBV5-1; len: 17; d_gene: .; CDR3aa: CASSLDATGGGTDTQYF; CDR3nt: TGCGCCAGCAGCTTGGATGCAACGGGTGGAGGCACAGATACGCAGTATTTT
j_gene: TRBJ1-5; abundance: .; v_gene: TRBV6-1; len: 15; d_gene: .; CDR3aa: CASSSWGGGNQPQHF; CDR3nt: TGTGCCAGCAGTTCCTGGGGGGGTGGCAATCAGCCCCAGCATTTT
j_gene: TRBJ2-1; abundance: .; v_gene: TRBV28; len: 17; d_gene: TRBD2; CDR3aa: CASSLSPGTSGSNEQFF; CDR3nt: TGTGCCAGCAGTTTATCCCCCGGGACTAGCGGGAGCAATGAGCAGTTCTTC
j_gene: TRBJ2-7; abundance: few; v_gene: TRBV7-9; len: 11; d_gene: .; CDR3aa: CASLTDYEQYF; CDR3nt: TGTGCCAGCCTTACAGACTACGAGCAGTACTTC
j_gene: TRBJ1-1; abundance: .; v_gene: TRBV4-1; len: 13; d_gene: .; CDR3aa: CASSHDRLAEAFF; CDR3nt: TGCGCCAGCAGCCACGACAGACTAGCTGAAGCTTTCTTT
j_gene: TRBJ2-5; abundance: .; v_gene: TRBV6-1; len: 16; d_gene: TRBD1; CDR3aa: CASSEAGGTGPETQYF; CDR3nt: TGTGCCAGCAGTGAAGCGGGAGGGACAGGGCCAGAGACCCAGTACTTC
j_gene: TRBJ1-1; abundance: once; v_gene: TRBV27; len: 13; d_gene: .; CDR3aa: CASTTRGNTEAFF; CDR3nt: TGTGCCAGCACTACTCGGGGGAACACTGAAGCTTTCTTT
j_gene: TRBJ2-1; abundance: .; v_gene: TRBV29-1; len: 13; d_gene: .; CDR3aa: CSPLTRPYNEQFF; CDR3nt: TGCAGCCCACTAACACGACCCTACAATGAGCAGTTCTTC
j_gene: TRBJ2-7; abundance: .; v_gene: TRBV30; len: 14; d_gene: TRBD2; CDR3aa: CAWALAGGLYEQYF; CDR3nt: TGTGCCTGGGCACTAGCGGGAGGTCTGTACGAGCAGTACTTC
j_gene: TRBJ2-2; abundance: .; v_gene: TRBV6-1; len: 14; d_gene: .; CDR3aa: CASNGLKDTGELFF; CDR3nt: TGTGCCAGCAACGGACTCAAGGACACCGGGGAGCTGTTTTTT
j_gene: TRBJ1-2; abundance: .; v_gene: TRBV10-3; len: 14; d_gene: .; CDR3aa: CAISPRGGDDGYTF; CDR3nt: TGTGCCATCAGCCCCCGAGGGGGAGACGATGGCTACACCTTC
j_gene: TRBJ2-7; abundance: .; v_gene: TRBV4-1; len: 17; d_gene: TRBD2; CDR3aa: CASSHQPTSGGNYEQYF; CDR3nt: TGCGCCAGCAGCCATCAACCGACTAGCGGGGGAAATTACGAGCAGTACTTC
j_gene: TRBJ1-1; abundance: .; v_gene: TRBV29-1; len: 16; d_gene: TRBD1; CDR3aa: CSVADPGQGGTTEAFF; CDR3nt: TGCAGCGTTGCGGACCCCGGGCAGGGGGGAACCACTGAAGCTTTCTTT
j_gene: TRBJ1-5; abundance: .; v_gene: TRBV2; len: 14; d_gene: TRBD1; CDR3aa: CASSPDRGNQPQHF; CDR3nt: TGTGCCAGCAGCCCGGACAGGGGAAATCAGCCCCAGCATTTT
j_gene: TRBJ2-1; abundance: .; v_gene: TRBV4-1; len: 12; d_gene: TRBD1; CDR3aa: CASSQRQGEQFF; CDR3nt: TGCGCCAGCAGCCAACGACAGGGAGAGCAGTTCTTC
j_gene: TRBJ1-2; abundance: .; v_gene: TRBV27; len: 13; d_gene: .; CDR3aa: CASSFGTGGGYTF; CDR3nt: TGTGCCAGCAGTTTCGGGACTGGCGGTGGCTACACCTTC
j_gene: TRBJ2-3; abundance: .; v_gene: TRBV7-3; len: 17; d_gene: TRBD2; CDR3aa: CASSRKTLTSASDTQYF; CDR3nt: TGTGCCAGCAGCCGAAAGACTCTGACTAGCGCGAGTGATACGCAGTATTTT
j_gene: TRBJ2-7; abundance: many; v_gene: TRBV18; len: 13; d_gene: .; CDR3aa: CASSTDSLYEQYF; CDR3nt: TGTGCCAGCTCCACCGACAGCCTCTACGAGCAGTACTTC
j_gene: TRBJ1-1; abundance: once; v_gene: TRBV28; len: 16; d_gene: .; CDR3aa: CASSLTVDSLNTEAFF; CDR3nt: TGTGCCAGCAGTTTGACGGTCGACAGCCTCAACACTGAAGCTTTCTTT
j_gene: TRBJ2-1; abundance: .; v_gene: TRBV19; len: 13; d_gene: .; CDR3aa: CASSYGNLNEQFF; CDR3nt: TGTGCCAGTAGTTACGGGAATTTGAATGAGCAGTTCTTC
j_gene: TRBJ1-6; abundance: .; v_gene: TRBV5-6; len: 14; d_gene: .; CDR3aa: CASSLGGLYSPLHF; CDR3nt: TGTGCCAGCAGCTTGGGGGGGCTGTATTCACCCCTCCACTTT
j_gene: TRBJ1-2; abundance: .; v_gene: TRBV10-1; len: 16; d_gene: .; CDR3aa: CASSEGGGGENYGYTF; CDR3nt: TGCGCCAGCAGTGAGGGGGGGGGCGGGGAGAACTATGGCTACACCTTC
j_gene: TRBJ2-3; abundance: .; v_gene: TRBV13; len: 15; d_gene: TRBD1; CDR3aa: CASSLVTGGTDTQYF; CDR3nt: TGTGCCAGCAGCTTAGTGACAGGGGGCACAGATACGCAGTATTTT
j_gene: TRBJ2-1; abundance: .; v_gene: TRBV11-2; len: 15; d_gene: TRBD2; CDR3aa: CASSFAAGGLSEQFF; CDR3nt: TGTGCCAGCAGCTTCGCAGCGGGGGGGCTGAGTGAGCAGTTCTTC
j_gene: TRBJ2-6; abundance: .; v_gene: TRBV4-1; len: 14; d_gene: .; CDR3aa: CASSIVTGANVLTF; CDR3nt: TGCGCCAGCAGTATAGTAACTGGGGCCAACGTCCTGACTTTC
j_gene: TRBJ2-5; abundance: .; v_gene: TRBV5-1; len: 15; d_gene: TRBD2; CDR3aa: CASSLPSGGGETQYF; CDR3nt: TGCGCCAGCAGCTTGCCTAGCGGGGGAGGGGAGACCCAGTACTTC
j_gene: TRBJ2-7; abundance: .; v_gene: TRBV21-1; len: 13; d_gene: .; CDR3aa: CASSPGGNHEQYF; CDR3nt: TGTGCCAGCAGCCCAGGGGGTAACCACGAGCAGTACTTC
j_gene: TRBJ1-2; abundance: .; v_gene: TRBV5-1; len: 16; d_gene: TRBD1; CDR3aa: CASSTGQGNRYYGYTF; CDR3nt: TGCGCCAGCAGCACGGGACAGGGCAATCGATACTATGGCTACACCTTC
j_gene: TRBJ2-1; abundance: .; v_gene: TRBV2; len: 16; d_gene: TRBD2; CDR3aa: CASSQTSGGAYNEQFF; CDR3nt: TGTGCCAGCAGCCAGACTAGCGGGGGGGCCTACAATGAGCAGTTCTTC
j_gene: TRBJ2-1; abundance: .; v_gene: TRBV7-9; len: 17; d_gene: TRBD2; CDR3aa: CASSLGGLAREYNEQFF; CDR3nt: TGTGCCAGCAGCTTAGGGGGACTAGCGAGAGAATACAATGAGCAGTTCTTC